The TCR beta chain under discussion was sequenced for a study of blood T cell repertoires in COVID-19. In the original processing: The assay estimated nucleated cells by amplifying reference gene primers. Libraries were prepared by immunoSEQ multiplex PCR; TCRdb keeps only in-frame clonotypes and omits some of them. The DNA was the basis for D and trimming; V, J and clone size are from that table. The sample holds under 150,000 clones, around 88% seen once. Germline lookup yields CDR1 SGHTA and CDR2 FQGTGA. V trimming: 4 bases; J trimming: 8 bases; junction bases outside the gene matches: 8. This CDR3 region has 15 residues.

The chain uses TRBV7-3 and TRBJ1-6; 7 bases match TRBD1. Material for sequencing was peripheral blood. The TCR originated in a human donor in a cohort sampled during active COVID-19. CDR3 DNA: TGTGCCAGCAGCTCCTCCACAGGGGAGGATTCACCCCTCCACTTT. Translating it yields CASSSSTGEDSPLHF.